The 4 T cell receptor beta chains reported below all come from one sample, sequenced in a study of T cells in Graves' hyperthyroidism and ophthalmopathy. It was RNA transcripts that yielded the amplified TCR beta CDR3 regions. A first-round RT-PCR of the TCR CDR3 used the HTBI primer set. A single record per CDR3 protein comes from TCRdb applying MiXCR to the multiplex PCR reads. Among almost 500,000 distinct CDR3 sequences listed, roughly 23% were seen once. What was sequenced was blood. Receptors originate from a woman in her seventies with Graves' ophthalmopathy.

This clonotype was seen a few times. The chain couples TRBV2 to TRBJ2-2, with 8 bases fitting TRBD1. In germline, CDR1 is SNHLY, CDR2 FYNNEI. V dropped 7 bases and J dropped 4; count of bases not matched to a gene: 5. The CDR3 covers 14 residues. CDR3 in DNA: TGTGCCAGCACCTGGACAGGGCCCACCGGGGAGCTGTTTTTT. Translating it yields CASTWTGPTGELFF.

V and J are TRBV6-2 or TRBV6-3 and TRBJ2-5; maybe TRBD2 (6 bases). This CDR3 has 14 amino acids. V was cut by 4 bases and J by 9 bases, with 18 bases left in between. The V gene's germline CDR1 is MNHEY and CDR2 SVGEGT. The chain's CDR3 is CASSWAEEGRAQYF. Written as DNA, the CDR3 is TGTGCCAGCAGTTGGGCGGAGGAGGGTCGTGCCCAGTACTTC.

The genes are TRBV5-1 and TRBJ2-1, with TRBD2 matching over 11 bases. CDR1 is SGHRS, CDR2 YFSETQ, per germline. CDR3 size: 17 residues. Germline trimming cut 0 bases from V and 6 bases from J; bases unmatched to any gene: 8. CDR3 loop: CASSLATSGNGFNEQFF. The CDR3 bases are TGCGCCAGCAGCTTGGCGACTAGCGGGAATGGTTTCAATGAGCAGTTCTTC.

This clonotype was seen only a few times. The CDR3 coding sequence is TGTGCCAGCAGTGAAGCTAGCGGCAATGAGCAGTTCTTC. This codes for CASSEASGNEQFF. The chain recombines TRBV2 with TRBJ2-1, with D perhaps TRBD2 (6 bases). From germline, CDR1 is SNHLY and CDR2 FYNNEI. V lost 0 bases and J lost 6, with 6 bases in between. The CDR3 totals 13 residues. Together with reference TRBV2 and TRBJ2-1, the CDR3 gives the full variable domain: EPEVTQTPSHQVTQMGQEVILRCVPISNHLYFYWYRQILGQKVEFLVSFYNNEISEKSEIFDDQFSVERPDGSNFTLKIRSTKLEDSAMYFCASSEASGNEQFFGPGTRLTVL.